Listed below are T cell receptor beta chains from one sample, sequenced in a study of blood T cells in healthy people across ages. Each CDR3 protein gets one entry after TCRdb re-called the 5' RACE reads with MiXCR. The table has just under 900,000 distinct CDR3 sequences, around 26% seen once. The sample taken for sequencing was blood. The receptor source for this set is a woman of 80 years or more in good health. The CDR3 runs from the conserved cysteine through the conserved F or W. D genes are given only for firm matches. Clone size appears in some rows only: once, few, many, or a class for an expanded clone.

D: NA
J: TRBJ2-7
size: NA
V: TRBV4-1
CDR3: CASSQEIWYEQYF
DNA: TGCGCCAGCAGCCAAGAAATATGGTACGAGCAGTACTTC

D: NA
J: TRBJ1-1
size: few
V: TRBV10-1
CDR3: CATRSQVNTEAFF
DNA: TGCGCCACCAGATCTCAAGTGAACACTGAAGCTTTCTTT

D: NA
J: TRBJ1-2
size: many
V: TRBV7-2
CDR3: CASSLGQNSYGYTF
DNA: TGTGCCAGCAGCTTAGGACAGAACAGCTATGGCTACACCTTC

D: NA
J: TRBJ1-2
size: many
V: TRBV7-9
CDR3: CASSSDFYGYTF
DNA: TGTGCCAGCAGCTCGGACTTCTATGGCTACACCTTC

D: TRBD2
J: TRBJ2-7
size: NA
V: TRBV14
CDR3: CASSQDDLGYLAGGSYEQYF
DNA: TGTGCCAGCAGCCAAGATGACCTAGGCTATCTAGCGGGGGGCAGCTACGAGCAGTACTTC

D: TRBD2
J: TRBJ2-7
size: many
V: TRBV18
CDR3: CASSPPGGRYEQYF
DNA: TGTGCCAGCAGCCCCCCGGGGGGGAGGTACGAGCAGTACTTC

D: TRBD2
J: TRBJ2-1
size: NA
V: TRBV7-6
CDR3: CASSTIAGDPGEQFF
DNA: TGTGCCAGCAGCACCATAGCGGGGGACCCAGGTGAGCAGTTCTTC

D: TRBD2
J: TRBJ2-5
size: many
V: TRBV20-1
CDR3: CSARDARGAQETQYF
DNA: TGCAGTGCTAGAGATGCGCGGGGGGCCCAAGAGACCCAGTACTTC

D: TRBD2
J: TRBJ2-3
size: NA
V: TRBV13
CDR3: CASSWESGNTDTQYF
DNA: TGTGCCAGCAGCTGGGAGAGCGGGAACACAGATACGCAGTATTTT

D: TRBD1
J: TRBJ1-4
size: many
V: TRBV7-2
CDR3: CASSTRQGNEKLFF
DNA: TGTGCCAGCAGCACAAGACAGGGAAATGAAAAACTGTTTTTT

D: TRBD2
J: TRBJ2-7
size: NA
V: TRBV9
CDR3: CASSVGLAESYEQYF
DNA: TGTGCCAGCAGCGTAGGACTAGCGGAGAGCTACGAGCAGTACTTC

D: NA
J: TRBJ2-5
size: many
V: TRBV5-1
CDR3: CASSPSWGRETQYF
DNA: TGCGCCAGCAGCCCGTCTTGGGGGCGCGAGACCCAGTACTTC

D: TRBD1
J: TRBJ1-4
size: few
V: TRBV7-9
CDR3: CTSSSYGTGEKEKLFF
DNA: TGTACCAGCAGCTCGTACGGGACAGGGGAGAAGGAAAAACTGTTTTTT

D: NA
J: TRBJ2-7
size: many
V: TRBV20-1
CDR3: CSARFSTGEIHEQYF
DNA: TGCAGTGCTAGATTTAGTACGGGGGAGATCCACGAGCAGTACTTC

D: NA
J: TRBJ2-1
size: many
V: TRBV5-1
CDR3: CASSLADGRWSSYNEQFF
DNA: TGCGCCAGCAGCTTGGCCGATGGGCGCTGGAGCTCCTACAATGAGCAGTTCTTC

D: TRBD2
J: TRBJ2-1
size: many
V: TRBV5-1
CDR3: CASSLGVFAQTSGGIKYNEQFF
DNA: TGCGCCAGCAGCTTGGGAGTCTTTGCCCAGACTAGCGGGGGGATAAAGTACAATGAGCAGTTCTTC

D: NA
J: TRBJ1-2
size: many
V: TRBV7-9
CDR3: CASSLSTGGGYTF
DNA: TGTGCCAGCAGCTTGTCCACCGGCGGTGGCTACACCTTC

D: TRBD1
J: TRBJ2-5
size: many
V: TRBV5-1
CDR3: CASSLAGQDGETQYF
DNA: TGCGCCAGCAGCTTGGCCGGACAGGATGGGGAGACCCAGTACTTC

D: NA
J: TRBJ2-7
size: NA
V: TRBV4-3
CDR3: CASSQAPGVEQYF
DNA: TGCGCCAGCAGCCAAGCGCCAGGGGTCGAGCAGTACTTC

D: TRBD2
J: TRBJ2-7
size: NA
V: TRBV12-3/TRBV12-4
CDR3: CASSLHSGASYEQYF
DNA: TGTGCCAGCAGTCTGCACAGCGGGGCCTCCTACGAGCAGTACTTC

D: NA
J: TRBJ1-2
size: NA
V: TRBV6-5
CDR3: CASSTAIPGVGYTF
DNA: TGTGCCAGCAGCACCGCTATCCCCGGGGTTGGCTACACCTTC